The entry that follows covers one T cell receptor beta chain sequence. The sampling schedule covered blood at baseline, cycle 4 day 1, and cycle 7 day 1. This specimen comes from a study of OX40 agonist ivuxolimab in advanced cancers. Study-wide context: Partial response was recorded in three patients: one hepatocellular carcinoma and two cutaneous melanoma cases.

Using immunoSEQ multiplex PCR, the repertoire was profiled, and TCRdb retains in-frame clones only, with some absent. There are 50,000 to 65,000 clones in the sample; roughly 91% occur only once, and approximately 25% lies in the top ten. Trimming at V came to 4 bases and at J to 0 bases, leaving 5 bases not matched to a gene. Germline lookup yields CDR1 SGDLS and CDR2 YYNGEE. The CDR3 is made up of 17 amino acids. This receptor was obtained from an adult with an advanced solid tumor such as melanoma, head and neck, liver or kidney cancer. This sequence joins TRBV9 and TRBJ2-1; 12 bases align to TRBD2. Source: CD4+ or CD8+ T cells sorted from blood, taken in a trial of the OX40 agonist ivuxolimab. The CDR3 loop reads CASSPVTSGSSYNEQFF. DNA of the CDR3: TGTGCCAGCAGCCCAGTGACTAGCGGGAGCTCCTACAATGAGCAGTTCTTC. The full variable domain, completed using reference TRBV9 and TRBJ2-1, is DSGVTQTPKHLITATGQRVTLRCSPRSGDLSVYWYQQSLDQGLQFLIQYYNGEERAKGNILERFSAQQFPDLHSELNLSSLELGDSALYFCASSPVTSGSSYNEQFFGPGTRLTVL.